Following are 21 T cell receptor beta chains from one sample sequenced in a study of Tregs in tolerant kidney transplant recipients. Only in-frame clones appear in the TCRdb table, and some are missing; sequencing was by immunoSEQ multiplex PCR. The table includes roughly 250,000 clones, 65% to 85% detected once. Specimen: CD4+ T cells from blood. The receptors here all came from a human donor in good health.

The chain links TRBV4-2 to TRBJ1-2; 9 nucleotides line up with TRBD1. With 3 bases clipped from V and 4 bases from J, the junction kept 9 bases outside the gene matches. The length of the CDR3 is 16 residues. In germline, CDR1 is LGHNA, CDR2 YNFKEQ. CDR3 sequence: CASSHYPGQGFYGYTF. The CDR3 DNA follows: TGTGCCAGCAGCCATTACCCGGGACAGGGATTCTATGGCTACACCTTC.

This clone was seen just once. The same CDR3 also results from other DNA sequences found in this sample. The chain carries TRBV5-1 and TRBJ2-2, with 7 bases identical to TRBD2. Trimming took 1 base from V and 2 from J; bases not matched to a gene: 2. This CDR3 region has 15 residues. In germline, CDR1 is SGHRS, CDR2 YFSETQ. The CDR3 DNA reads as TGCGCCAGCAGCTTGACGGGAGGAAACACCGGGGAGCTGTTTTTT. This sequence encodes CASSLTGGNTGELFF.

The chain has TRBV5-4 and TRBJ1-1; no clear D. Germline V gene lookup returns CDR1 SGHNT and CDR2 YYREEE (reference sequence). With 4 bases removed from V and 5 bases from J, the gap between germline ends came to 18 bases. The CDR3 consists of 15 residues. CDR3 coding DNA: TGTGCCAGCAGCAGAGGTTCAGGTGCGGGGACTGAAGCTTTCTTT. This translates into CASSRGSGAGTEAFF.

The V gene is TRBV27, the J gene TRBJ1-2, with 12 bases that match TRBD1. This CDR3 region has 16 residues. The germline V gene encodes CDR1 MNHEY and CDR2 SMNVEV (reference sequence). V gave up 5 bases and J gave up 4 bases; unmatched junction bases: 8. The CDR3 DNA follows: TGTGCCAGCAGTGATTGGGACAGGGGGCCCTCCTATGGCTACACCTTC. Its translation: CASSDWDRGPSYGYTF.

For the CDR3, the DNA is TGTGCCAGCAGCCGTACGGGACTAGCGGACAGCACAGATACGCAGTATTTT. Protein: CASSRTGLADSTDTQYF. V is TRBV4-2 and J is TRBJ2-3; 11 bases match TRBD2. CDR1 and CDR2 (germline): LGHNA, YNFKEQ. The J segment lost 0 bases and the V segment lost 4 bases, leaving 6 bases of the junction unmatched. This CDR3 is built from 17 residues.

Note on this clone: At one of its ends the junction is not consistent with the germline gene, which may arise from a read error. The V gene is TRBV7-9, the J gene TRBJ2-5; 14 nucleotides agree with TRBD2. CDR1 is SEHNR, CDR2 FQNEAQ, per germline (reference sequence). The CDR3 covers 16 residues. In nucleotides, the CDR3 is TGTGCCAGCAGCCCCGGAGGGACTAGCGGGGGAGCGTCCGCTGACTTC. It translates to CASSPGGTSGGASADF.

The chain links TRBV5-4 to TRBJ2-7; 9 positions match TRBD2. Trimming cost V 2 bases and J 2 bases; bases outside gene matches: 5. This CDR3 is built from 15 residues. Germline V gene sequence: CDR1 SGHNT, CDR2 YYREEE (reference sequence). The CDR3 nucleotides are TGTGCCAGCAGCTTCAGTGGGACTAGCCCCTACGAGCAGTACTTC. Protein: CASSFSGTSPYEQYF. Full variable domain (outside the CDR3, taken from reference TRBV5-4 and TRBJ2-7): ETGVTQSPTHLIKTRGQQVTLRCSSQSGHNTVSWYQQALGQGPQFIFQYYREEENGRGNFPPRFSGLQFPNYSSELNVNALELDDSALYLCASSFSGTSPYEQYFGPGTRLTVT.

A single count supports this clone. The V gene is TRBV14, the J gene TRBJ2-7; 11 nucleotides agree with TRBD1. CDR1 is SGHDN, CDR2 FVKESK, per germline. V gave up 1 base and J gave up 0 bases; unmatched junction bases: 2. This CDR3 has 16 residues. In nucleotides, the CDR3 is TGTGCCAGCAGCCAAGCAGGGACAGGGGGCTCCTACGAGCAGTACTTC. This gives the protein CASSQAGTGGSYEQYF.

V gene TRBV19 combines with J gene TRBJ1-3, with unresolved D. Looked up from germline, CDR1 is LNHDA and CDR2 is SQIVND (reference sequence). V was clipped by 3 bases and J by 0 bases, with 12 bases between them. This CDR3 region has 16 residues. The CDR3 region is CASSIFGTFSGNTIYF. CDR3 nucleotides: TGTGCCAGTAGTATTTTCGGCACCTTCTCTGGAAACACCATATATTTT.

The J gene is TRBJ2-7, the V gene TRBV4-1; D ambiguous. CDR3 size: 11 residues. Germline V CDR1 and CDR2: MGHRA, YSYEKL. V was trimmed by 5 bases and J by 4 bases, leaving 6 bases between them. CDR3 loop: CASSAGYEQYF. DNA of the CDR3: TGCGCCAGCAGCGCCGGTTACGAGCAGTACTTC.

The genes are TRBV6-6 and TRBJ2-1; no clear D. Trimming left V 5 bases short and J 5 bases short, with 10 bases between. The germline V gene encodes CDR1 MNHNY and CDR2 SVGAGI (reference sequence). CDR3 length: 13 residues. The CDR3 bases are TGTGCCAGCAGTACGGATTTGAACAATGAGCAGTTCTTC. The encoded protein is CASSTDLNNEQFF.

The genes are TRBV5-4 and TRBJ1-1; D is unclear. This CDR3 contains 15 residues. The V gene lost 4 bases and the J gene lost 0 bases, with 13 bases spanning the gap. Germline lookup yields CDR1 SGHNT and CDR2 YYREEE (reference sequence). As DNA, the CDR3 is TGTGCCAGCAGCCGTTCCAGAGGGATGAACACTGAAGCTTTCTTT. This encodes CASSRSRGMNTEAFF. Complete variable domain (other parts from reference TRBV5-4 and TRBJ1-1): ETGVTQSPTHLIKTRGQQVTLRCSSQSGHNTVSWYQQALGQGPQFIFQYYREEENGRGNFPPRFSGLQFPNYSSELNVNALELDDSALYLCASSRSRGMNTEAFFGQGTRLTVV.

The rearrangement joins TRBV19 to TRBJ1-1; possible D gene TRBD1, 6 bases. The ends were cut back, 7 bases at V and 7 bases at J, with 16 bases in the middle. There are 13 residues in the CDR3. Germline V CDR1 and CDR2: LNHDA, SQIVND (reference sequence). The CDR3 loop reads CASKGGPWHEAFF. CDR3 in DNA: TGTGCCAGTAAGGGGGGGCCCTGGCATGAAGCTTTCTTT.

The CDR3 spells CASSIRGGEQYF. As DNA, the CDR3 is TGTGCCAGTAGTATAAGGGGTGGCGAGCAGTACTTC. The chain recombines TRBV19 with TRBJ2-7; possibly TRBD1 for D (5 bases). Trimming left V 2 bases short and J 6 bases short, with 8 bases between. CDR1 and CDR2 from the germline V gene are LNHDA and SQIVND (reference sequence). CDR3 length: 12 amino acids.

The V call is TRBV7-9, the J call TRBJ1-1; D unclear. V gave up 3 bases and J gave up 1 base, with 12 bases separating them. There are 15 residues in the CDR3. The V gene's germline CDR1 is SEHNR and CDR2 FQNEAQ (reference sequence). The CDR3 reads CASSLGVERNTEAFF. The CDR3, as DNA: TGTGCCAGCAGCTTGGGTGTGGAGAGGAACACTGAAGCTTTCTTT.

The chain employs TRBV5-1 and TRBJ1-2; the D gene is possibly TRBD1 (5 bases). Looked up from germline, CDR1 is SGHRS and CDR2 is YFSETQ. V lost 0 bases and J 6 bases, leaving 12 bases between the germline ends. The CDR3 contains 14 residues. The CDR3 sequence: CASSLGVGEDGYTF. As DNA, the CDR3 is TGCGCCAGCAGCTTGGGGGTAGGGGAGGATGGCTACACCTTC.

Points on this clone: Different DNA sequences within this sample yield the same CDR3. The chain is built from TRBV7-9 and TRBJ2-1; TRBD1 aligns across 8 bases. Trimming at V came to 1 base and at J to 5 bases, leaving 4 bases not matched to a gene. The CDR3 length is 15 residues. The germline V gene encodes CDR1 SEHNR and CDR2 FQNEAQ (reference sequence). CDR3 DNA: TGTGCCAGCAGCTTAGGACAGGGGATTAACAATGAGCAGTTCTTC. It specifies CASSLGQGINNEQFF.

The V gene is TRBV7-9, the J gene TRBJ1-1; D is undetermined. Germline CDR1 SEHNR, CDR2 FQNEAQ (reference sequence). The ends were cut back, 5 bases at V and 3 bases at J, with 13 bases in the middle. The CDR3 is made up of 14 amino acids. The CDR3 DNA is TGTGCCAGCAGCCCACTTCGACCCGACACTGAAGCTTTCTTT. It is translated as CASSPLRPDTEAFF. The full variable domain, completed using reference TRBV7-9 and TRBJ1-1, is DTGVSQNPRHKITKRGQNVTFRCDPISEHNRLYWYRQTLGQGPEFLTYFQNEAQLEKSRLLSDRFSAERPKGSFSTLEIQRTEQGDSAMYLCASSPLRPDTEAFFGQGTRLTVV.

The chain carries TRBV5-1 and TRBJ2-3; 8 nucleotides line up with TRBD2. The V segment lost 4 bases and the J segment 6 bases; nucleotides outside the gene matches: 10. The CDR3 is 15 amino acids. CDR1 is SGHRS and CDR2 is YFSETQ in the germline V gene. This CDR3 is CASSTRTSPVDTQYF. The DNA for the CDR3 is TGCGCCAGCAGCACCAGGACTAGCCCCGTTGATACGCAGTATTTT.

For the CDR3, the DNA is TGTGCCAGCAGCTTAGATGGGGAGCGGGAGGAGGGGGACTACGAGCAGTACTTC. The encoded protein is CASSLDGEREEGDYEQYF. This chain links TRBV11-3 with TRBJ2-7; 9 bases are a match to TRBD2. The CDR3 is 18 residues long. V lost 0 bases to trimming and J lost 3 bases; unmatched junction nucleotides: 12. CDR1 and CDR2 from the germline V gene are SGHNT and YENEEA.

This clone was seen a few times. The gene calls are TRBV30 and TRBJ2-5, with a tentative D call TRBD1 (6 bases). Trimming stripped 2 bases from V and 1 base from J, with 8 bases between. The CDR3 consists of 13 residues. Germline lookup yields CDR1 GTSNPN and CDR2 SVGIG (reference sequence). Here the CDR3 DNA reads TGTGCCTGGAGTCGGGACACCCAAGAGACCCAGTACTTC. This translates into CAWSRDTQETQYF.